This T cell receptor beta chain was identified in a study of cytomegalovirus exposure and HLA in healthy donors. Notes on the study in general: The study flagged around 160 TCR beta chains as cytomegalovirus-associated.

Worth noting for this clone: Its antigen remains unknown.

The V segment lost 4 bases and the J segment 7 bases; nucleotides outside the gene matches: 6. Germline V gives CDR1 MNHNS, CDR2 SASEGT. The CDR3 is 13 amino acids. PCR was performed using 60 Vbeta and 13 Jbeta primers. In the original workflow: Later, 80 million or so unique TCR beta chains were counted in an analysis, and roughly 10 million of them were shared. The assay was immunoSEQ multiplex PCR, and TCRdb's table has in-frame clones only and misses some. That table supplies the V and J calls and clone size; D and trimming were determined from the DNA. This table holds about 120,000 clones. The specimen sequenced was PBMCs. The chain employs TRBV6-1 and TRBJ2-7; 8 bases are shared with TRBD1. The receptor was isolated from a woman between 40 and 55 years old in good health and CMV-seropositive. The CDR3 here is CASSGVRGREQYF. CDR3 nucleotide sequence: TGTGCCAGCAGTGGGGTCAGGGGGCGGGAGCAGTACTTC.